The 12 T cell receptor beta chains in this list originate from one sample, sequenced in a study of T-cell reconstitution after alpha-beta-depleted transplantation in children. Unique molecular identifiers featured in how the TCRbeta library was prepared. MiXCR, applied by TCRdb to the PCR reads, yields one record per CDR3 protein. Here the sample spans some 240,000 distinct CDR3 sequences, 9.7% being singletons. The specimen comprised PBMCs from the stem cell graft donor, sampled from the stem cell graft. Receptor source: a human donor who donated a stem cell graft to a child with SCID.

This clonotype has ten or more counts. The V call is TRBV9, the J call TRBJ2-1, with 9 bases that match TRBD1. The germline V gene encodes CDR1 SGDLS and CDR2 YYNGEE. There are 14 residues in the CDR3. V lost 2 bases to trimming and J lost 8 bases; unmatched junction nucleotides: 5. This chain's CDR3 is CASSVGQGWDEQFF. In nucleotides, the CDR3 is TGTGCCAGCAGCGTCGGACAGGGGTGGGATGAGCAGTTCTTC.

This clonotype has ten or more counts. The gene calls are TRBV9 and TRBJ1-5, with D unresolved. Trimming left V 7 bases short and J 0 bases short, with 11 bases between. Germline CDR1 is SGDLS and CDR2 is YYNGEE. The CDR3 spans 14 residues. The CDR3 protein is CASSSQYSNQPQHF. The CDR3 DNA is TGTGCCAGCTCAAGTCAGTATAGCAATCAGCCCCAGCATTTT.

This clonotype was detected many times. The CDR3 DNA reads as TGTGCCAGCAGCTTAGAGGCCTTGGCAGCTTATATGAACACTGAAGCTTTCTTT. Translated: CASSLEALAAYMNTEAFF. This sequence joins TRBV11-2 and TRBJ1-1; D is ambiguous. Germline loops: CDR1 SGHAT, CDR2 FQNNGV. V was trimmed by 0 bases and J by 0 bases, leaving 17 bases between them. The CDR3 runs to 18 residues.

At least ten counts were recorded for this clonotype. The CDR3: CSAFGSKNIQYF. The CDR3, as DNA: TGCAGTGCCTTTGGGTCCAAAAACATTCAGTACTTC. The J gene is TRBJ2-4, the V gene TRBV20-1; D call uncertain. The germline CDR1 and CDR2 sequences are DFQATT and SNEGSKA (reference sequence). Trimming cost V 6 bases and J 2 bases, with 8 bases left between them. The CDR3 is 12 amino acids.

This clonotype has ten or more counts. CDR3 bases: TGCGCCAGCAGCCCGACAGGGGTCGTCACAGATACGCAGTATTTT. The encoded protein is CASSPTGVVTDTQYF. The gene calls are TRBV4-1 and TRBJ2-3; 8 nucleotides match TRBD1. V lost 4 bases and J lost 2; bases outside the gene matches: 5. The CDR3 totals 15 residues. Germline-derived CDR1 and CDR2 are MGHRA and YSYEKL.

The chain employs TRBV4-3 and TRBJ2-2, with D tentatively TRBD1 (5 bases). Germline V gives CDR1 LGHNA, CDR2 YSLEER. CDR3 size: 14 residues. The V gene lost 3 bases and the J gene lost 3 bases, with 8 bases spanning the gap. The CDR3 spells CASSHPTDTGELFF. The DNA for the CDR3 is TGCGCCAGCAGCCACCCGACAGACACCGGGGAGCTGTTTTTT.

This clonotype was picked up many times. J is TRBJ1-5 and V is TRBV27; tentatively, D is TRBD1 (6 bases). V lost 6 bases and J 1 base, leaving 19 bases between the germline ends. Per germline, CDR1 MNHEY and CDR2 SMNVEV (reference sequence). The CDR3 loop spans 17 amino acids. The CDR3 DNA is TGTGCCAGCAGCCTAAATGGGGGGGCGAGGAGCAATCAGCCCCAGCATTTT. Translation gives CASSLNGGARSNQPQHF.

This clonotype was seen ten or more times. The chain has TRBV12-3 or TRBV12-4 and TRBJ2-5; D not resolved. This CDR3 comprises 14 residues. With 5 bases removed from V and 5 bases from J, the gap between germline ends came to 15 bases. Written as DNA, the CDR3 is TGTGCCAGCAGTCCTAACGACCAAACGGAGACCCAGTACTTC. Protein product: CASSPNDQTETQYF.

This clonotype was observed at least ten times. The chain has TRBV11-2 and TRBJ2-3; no clear D. V lost 4 bases and J 0 bases, leaving 17 bases between the germline ends. This CDR3 spans 17 amino acids. In germline, CDR1 is SGHAT, CDR2 FQNNGV. For the CDR3, the DNA is TGTGCCAGCAGCTCTACTGCGTTCCGACTGAGCACAGATACGCAGTATTTT. It translates to CASSSTAFRLSTDTQYF. The whole variable domain, filled in from reference TRBV11-2 and TRBJ2-3, reads EAGVAQSPRYKIIEKRQSVAFWCNPISGHATLYWYQQILGQGPKLLIQFQNNGVVDDSQLPKDRFSAERLKGVDSTLKIQPAKLEDSAVYLCASSSTAFRLSTDTQYFGPGTRLTVL.

This clonotype was seen at least ten times. The J gene is TRBJ1-2, the V gene TRBV7-2, with no clear D. The ends were cut back, 4 bases at V and 0 bases at J, with 9 bases in the middle. Germline CDR1 is SGHTA and CDR2 is FQGNSA. The CDR3 runs to 14 residues. CDR3 loop: CASSSYPANYGYTF. DNA for the CDR3: TGTGCCAGCAGCTCCTATCCAGCTAACTATGGCTACACCTTC. Together with reference TRBV7-2 and TRBJ1-2, the CDR3 gives the full variable domain: GAGVSQSPSNKVTEKGKDVELRCDPISGHTALYWYRQSLGQGLEFLIYFQGNSAPDKSGLPSDRFSAERTGGSVSTLTIQRTQQEDSAVYLCASSSYPANYGYTFGSGTRLTVV.

Remarks on this clonotype: A much more abundant neighbour one base away suggests this may be a read error. This chain links TRBV9 with TRBJ2-7; 7 nucleotides match TRBD1. The V gene's germline CDR1 is SGDLS and CDR2 YYNGEE. The CDR3 has 13 amino acids. CDR3 sequence: CASSPGQKYEQSF. CDR3 nucleotides: TGTGCCAGCAGCCCGGGACAGAAGTACGAGCAGTCCTTC.

This clonotype has a handful of counts. CDR3 bases: TGCAGTGCTAAGGGGGTTGGTAACACCGGGGAGCTGTTTTTT. Translated, it gives CSAKGVGNTGELFF. The V gene is TRBV20-1, the J gene TRBJ2-2; perhaps TRBD1 as D (6 bases). Per germline, CDR1 DFQATT and CDR2 SNEGSKA (reference sequence). The CDR3 extends over 14 amino acids. V lost 4 bases and J lost 2, with 11 bases in between.